The source of this TCR beta chain is a study of blood T cell repertoires in COVID-19 (dated by TCRdb to 2018 to 2020). Background for the entire study: Samples covering the acute and convalescent phases of COVID-19 were provided by collaborators in the United States, Italy and Spain. Nearly every sample came with metadata listing a de-identified subject ID, COVID-19 status, age in years and sex. Where available, HLA class I and class II types were obtained from metadata supplied by the sample provider rather than from assay-based typing. The samples were drawn from the first 160 participants of the ongoing ImmuneRACE study and from 1,200 or so subjects provided by 6 global collaborators. The repertoires were released in a freely available public database intended as a resource for research on the immune response to SARS-CoV-2. The material from the prospective study consisted of cDNA or gDNA derived from T cells, B-cell-depleted T cells, or PBMCs. The dataset comprised deeply sampled blood TCRbeta repertoires from subjects exposed to, actively infected with, or recovered from COVID-19. The paper as a whole reports these results and caveats: The amount of clinical and demographic metadata varied by source and participant and was provided uncurated.

Comment on this clone: Its antigen specificity is not known. No base quality values were provided; no much bigger clone lies one nucleotide off.

TCRbeta CDR3 regions were amplified from genomic DNA using the immunoSEQ Assay, a bias-controlled multiplex PCR. The paper's processing steps were these. Within the assay, amplification of reference gene primers was used to estimate how many nucleated cells each sample contained. To quantify the absolute abundance of each unique TCRbeta CDR3 rearrangement, sequence reads were collapsed and filtered. For each sample, productive Simpson clonality was calculated as the square root of Simpson's diversity index over productive rearrangements. TCRdb carries this immuneACCESS record with in-frame sequences only. Its versions omit some clonotypes, under half of them owing to an unresolved V gene in the studies checked, with the rest unexplained. The V and J calls and clone size were taken over from that table, and D and trimming were inferred from the DNA. Here the sample has around 260,000 clones; around 78% occur a single time. The leading ten clones occupy around 4.5% of the sample.

Another Seattle source contributed samples from volunteer blood donors who had recovered from COVID-19. Each collaborating institution followed its own protocols to collect whole blood in K2EDTA tubes. For TCRbeta analysis, collaborator samples were shipped as frozen whole blood, as isolated PBMCs, or as DNA extracted from either sample type. V sheds 2 bases and J sheds 9 bases, leaving 14 bases between their ends. Its CDR3 holds 14 amino acids, cysteine through phenylalanine. The entry retains the CDR3 DNA only, 42 bases that are in frame from base 1. CDR1 and CDR2, per the germline V gene, are SNHLY and FYNNEI.

The material sequenced was peripheral blood. The origin of this receptor is a man between 60 and 75 years old who had recovered from COVID-19. The chain links TRBV2 with TRBJ2-1; the D gene identity is not certain. The CDR3 protein: CASSEPVERGEQFF. The sequence in DNA is TGTGCCAGCAGTGAACCGGTAGAACGCGGTGAGCAGTTCTTC.